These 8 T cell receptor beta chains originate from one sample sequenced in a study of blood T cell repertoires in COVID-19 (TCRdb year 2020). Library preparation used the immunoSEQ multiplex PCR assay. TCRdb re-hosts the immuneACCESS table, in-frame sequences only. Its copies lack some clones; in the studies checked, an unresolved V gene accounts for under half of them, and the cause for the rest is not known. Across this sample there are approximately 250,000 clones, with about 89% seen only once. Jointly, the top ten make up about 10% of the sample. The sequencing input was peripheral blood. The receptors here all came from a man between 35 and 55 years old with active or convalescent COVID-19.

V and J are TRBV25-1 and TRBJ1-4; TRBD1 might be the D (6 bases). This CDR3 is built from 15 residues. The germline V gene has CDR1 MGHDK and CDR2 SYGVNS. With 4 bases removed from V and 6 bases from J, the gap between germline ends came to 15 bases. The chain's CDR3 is CASSGGQGRYEKLFF. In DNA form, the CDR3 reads TGTGCCAGCAGTGGGGGCCAGGGGCGCTATGAAAAACTGTTTTTT.

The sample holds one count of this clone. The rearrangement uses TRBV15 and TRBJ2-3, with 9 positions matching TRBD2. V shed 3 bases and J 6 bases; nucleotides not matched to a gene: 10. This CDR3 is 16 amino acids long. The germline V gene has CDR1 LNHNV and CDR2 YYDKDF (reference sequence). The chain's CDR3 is CATSRELAGPGDTQYF. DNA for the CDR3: TGTGCCACCAGCAGGGAGCTAGCGGGACCTGGGGATACGCAGTATTTT.

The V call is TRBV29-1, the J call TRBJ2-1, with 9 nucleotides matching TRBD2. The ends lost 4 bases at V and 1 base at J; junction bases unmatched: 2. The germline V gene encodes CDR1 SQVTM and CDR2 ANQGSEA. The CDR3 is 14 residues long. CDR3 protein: CSVGLAVSYNEQFF. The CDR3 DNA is TGCAGCGTTGGACTAGCGGTTTCCTACAATGAGCAGTTCTTC.

The CDR3 coding sequence is TGTGCCAGCAGTTACTCGATCGGACCTATAGTGGGAGAGGACACCGGGGAGCTGTTTTTT. This gives the protein CASSYSIGPIVGEDTGELFF. This rearrangement joins TRBV6-2 or TRBV6-3 to TRBJ2-2; D might be TRBD2 (5 bases). CDR1 and CDR2 (germline): MNHEY, SVGEGT. This CDR3 region has 20 residues. V was clipped by 0 bases and J by 3 bases, with 23 bases between them.

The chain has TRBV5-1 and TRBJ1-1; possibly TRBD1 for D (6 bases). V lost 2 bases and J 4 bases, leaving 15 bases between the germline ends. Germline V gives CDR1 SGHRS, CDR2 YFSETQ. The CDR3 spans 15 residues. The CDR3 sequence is CASSLGAGAATEAFF. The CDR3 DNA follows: TGCGCCAGCAGCTTAGGGGCGGGGGCGGCCACTGAAGCTTTCTTT.

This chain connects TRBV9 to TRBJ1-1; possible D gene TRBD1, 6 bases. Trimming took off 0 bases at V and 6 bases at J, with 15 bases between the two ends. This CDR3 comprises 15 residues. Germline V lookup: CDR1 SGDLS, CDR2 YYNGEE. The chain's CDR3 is CASSVEDSMLPEAFF. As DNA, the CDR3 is TGTGCCAGCAGCGTAGAGGACAGTATGCTGCCTGAAGCTTTCTTT.

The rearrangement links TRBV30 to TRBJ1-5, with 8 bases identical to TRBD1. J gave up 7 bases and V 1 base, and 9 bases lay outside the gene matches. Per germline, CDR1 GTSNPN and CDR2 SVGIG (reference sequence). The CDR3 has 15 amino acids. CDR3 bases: TGTGCCTGGAGTGACCCGGACAGGGCAAACCAGCCCCAGCATTTT. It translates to CAWSDPDRANQPQHF.

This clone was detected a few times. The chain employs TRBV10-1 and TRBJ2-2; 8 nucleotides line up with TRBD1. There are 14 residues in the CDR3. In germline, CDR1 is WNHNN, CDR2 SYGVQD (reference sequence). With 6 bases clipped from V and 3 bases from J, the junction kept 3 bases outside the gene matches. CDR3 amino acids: CASSRDRYTGELFF. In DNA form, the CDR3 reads TGCGCCAGCAGCCGGGACAGGTACACCGGGGAGCTGTTTTTT.